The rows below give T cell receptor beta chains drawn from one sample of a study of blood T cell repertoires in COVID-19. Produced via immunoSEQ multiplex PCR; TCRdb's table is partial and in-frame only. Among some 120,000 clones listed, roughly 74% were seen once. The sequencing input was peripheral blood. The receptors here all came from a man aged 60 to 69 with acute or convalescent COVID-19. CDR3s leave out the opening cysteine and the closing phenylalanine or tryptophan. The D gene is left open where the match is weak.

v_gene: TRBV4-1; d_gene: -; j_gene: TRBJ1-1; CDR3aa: ASSQDPETGWLAF
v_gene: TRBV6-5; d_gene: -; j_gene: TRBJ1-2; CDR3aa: AGNEEGRTYGYT
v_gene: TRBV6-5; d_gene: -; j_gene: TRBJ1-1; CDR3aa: ASRTPQGHTEAF
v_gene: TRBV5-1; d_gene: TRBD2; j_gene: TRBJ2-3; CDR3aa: ASSLGREADTQY
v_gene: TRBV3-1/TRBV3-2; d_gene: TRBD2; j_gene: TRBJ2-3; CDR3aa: ASSATSEGLNTQY
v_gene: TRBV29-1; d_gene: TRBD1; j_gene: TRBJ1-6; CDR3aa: SARQGDKDSPLH
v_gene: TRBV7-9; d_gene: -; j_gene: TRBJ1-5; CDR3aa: ASSLGQGNQPQH
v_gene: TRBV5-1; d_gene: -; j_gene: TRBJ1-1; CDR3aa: ASSLRGTEAF
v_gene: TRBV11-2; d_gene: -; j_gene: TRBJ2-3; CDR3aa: ASETASTDTQY
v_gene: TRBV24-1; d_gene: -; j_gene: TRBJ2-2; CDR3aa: ATSSQVNRNTGELF
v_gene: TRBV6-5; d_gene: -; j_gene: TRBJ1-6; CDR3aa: ASSYAGTRGNSPLH
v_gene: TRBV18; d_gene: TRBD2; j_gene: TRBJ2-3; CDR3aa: ASSPPLAENPQDTQY
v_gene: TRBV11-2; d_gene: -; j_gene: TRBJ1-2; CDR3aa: ASSLNREANYGYT
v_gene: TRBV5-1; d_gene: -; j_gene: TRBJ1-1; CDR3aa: ASSSGDRNAEAF
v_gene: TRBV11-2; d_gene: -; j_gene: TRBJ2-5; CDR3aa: ASSLGQAQETQY
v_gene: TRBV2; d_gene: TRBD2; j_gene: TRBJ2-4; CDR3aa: ANQPGLGKNIQY
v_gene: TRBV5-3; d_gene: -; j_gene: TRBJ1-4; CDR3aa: ARSWGGNEKLF
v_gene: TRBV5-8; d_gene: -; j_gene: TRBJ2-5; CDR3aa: ASSYGQPQETQY
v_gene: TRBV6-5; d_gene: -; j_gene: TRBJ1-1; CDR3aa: ASPRTMNTEAF
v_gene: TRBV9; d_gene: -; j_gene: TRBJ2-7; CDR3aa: ASSPSGGAGEQY
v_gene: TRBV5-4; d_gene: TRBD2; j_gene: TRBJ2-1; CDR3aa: ASSGGVGNEQF
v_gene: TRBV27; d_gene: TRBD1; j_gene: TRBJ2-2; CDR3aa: ASSGGTGTNTGELF
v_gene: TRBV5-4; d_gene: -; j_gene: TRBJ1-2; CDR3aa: ASKVQGWYGYT
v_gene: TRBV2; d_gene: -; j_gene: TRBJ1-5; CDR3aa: ASTRDWISNQPQH
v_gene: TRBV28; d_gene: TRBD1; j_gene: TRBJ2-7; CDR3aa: ASSNTGVVYEQY
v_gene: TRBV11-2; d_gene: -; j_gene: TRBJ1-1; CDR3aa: ASSLDPLGAF
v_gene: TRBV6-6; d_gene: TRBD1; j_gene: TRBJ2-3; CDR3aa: ASRTGNTDTQY
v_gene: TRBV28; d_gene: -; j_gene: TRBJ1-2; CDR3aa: ASSANQGRRNYGYT
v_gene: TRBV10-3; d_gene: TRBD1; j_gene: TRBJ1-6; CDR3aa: AISELPPGQGNSPLH
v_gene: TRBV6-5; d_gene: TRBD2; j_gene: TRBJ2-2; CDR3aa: ASGRGDNTGELF
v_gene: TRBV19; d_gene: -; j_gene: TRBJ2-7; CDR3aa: ASSISLQGPRSYEQY
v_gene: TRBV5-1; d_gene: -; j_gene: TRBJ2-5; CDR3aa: ASSSRGYQETQY
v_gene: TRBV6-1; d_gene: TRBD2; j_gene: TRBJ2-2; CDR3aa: ASSEATSGVPGELF
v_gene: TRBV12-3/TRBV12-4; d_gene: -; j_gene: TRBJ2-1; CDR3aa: ASTPGTEQF
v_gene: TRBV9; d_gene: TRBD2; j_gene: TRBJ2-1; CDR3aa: ASSTYSTSGANNEQF
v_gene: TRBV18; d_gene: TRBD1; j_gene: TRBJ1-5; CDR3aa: ASSQDRVDQPQH
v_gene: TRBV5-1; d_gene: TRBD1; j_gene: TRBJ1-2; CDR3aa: ASSPGQGGGYT
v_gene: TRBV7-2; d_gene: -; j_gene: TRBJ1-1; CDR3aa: ASSSGAGLLNTEAF
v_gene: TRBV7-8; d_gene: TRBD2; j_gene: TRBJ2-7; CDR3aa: ASSLAGGTSGRGSSYEQY
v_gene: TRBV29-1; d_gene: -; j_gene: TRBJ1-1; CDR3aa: SVDSVNTEAF
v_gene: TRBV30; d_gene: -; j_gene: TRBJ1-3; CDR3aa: AWSFRGNTIY
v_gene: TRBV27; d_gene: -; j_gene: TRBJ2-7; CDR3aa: ASSFQGSYEQY
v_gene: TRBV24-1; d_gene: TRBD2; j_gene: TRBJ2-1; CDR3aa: ATSDPASGRPDEQF
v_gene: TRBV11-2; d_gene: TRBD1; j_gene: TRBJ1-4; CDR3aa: ASSSRQGGSNEKLF
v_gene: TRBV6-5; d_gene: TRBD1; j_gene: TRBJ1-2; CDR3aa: ASSSRDRGGYGYT
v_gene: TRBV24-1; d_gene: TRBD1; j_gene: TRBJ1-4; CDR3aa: ATSARTGDGKLF
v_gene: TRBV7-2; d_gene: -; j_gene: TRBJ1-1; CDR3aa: ASSLRGGTEAF